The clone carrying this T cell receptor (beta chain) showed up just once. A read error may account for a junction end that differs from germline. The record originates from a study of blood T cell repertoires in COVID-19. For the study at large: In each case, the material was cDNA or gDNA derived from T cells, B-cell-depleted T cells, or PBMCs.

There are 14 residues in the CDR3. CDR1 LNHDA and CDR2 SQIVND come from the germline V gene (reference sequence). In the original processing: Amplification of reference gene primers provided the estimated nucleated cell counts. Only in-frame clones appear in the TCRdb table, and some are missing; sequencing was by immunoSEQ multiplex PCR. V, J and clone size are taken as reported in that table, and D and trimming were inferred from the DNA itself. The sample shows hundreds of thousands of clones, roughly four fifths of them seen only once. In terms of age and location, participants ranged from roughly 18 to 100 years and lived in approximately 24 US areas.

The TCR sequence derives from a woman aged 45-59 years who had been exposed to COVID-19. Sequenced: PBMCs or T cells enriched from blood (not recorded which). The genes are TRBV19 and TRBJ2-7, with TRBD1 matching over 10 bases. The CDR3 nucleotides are TGCGCCAGTAGTATAGGGACAGGGGTCGGAGAGCAGTACTTC. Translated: CASSIGTGVGEQYF.